This T cell receptor (beta chain) was sequenced for a study of blood T cells in healthy people across ages. Study-level information: About one barcoded beta molecule per two T cells came from capture by template switching.

The V segment lost 6 bases and the J segment 6 bases; nucleotides outside the gene matches: 6. This CDR3 spans 12 amino acids. CDR1 and CDR2 from the germline V gene are SQVTM and ANQGSEA. Alongside a J-beta primer mix, a sample-barcoded 5' primer served in a second PCR lasting roughly 7 to 11 cycles. Carrying 12 random nucleotides, a template-switch adaptor labeled each individual cDNA molecule. MiXCR, applied by TCRdb to the 5' RACE reads, yields one record per CDR3 protein. The sample comprises 650,000 to 800,000 distinct CDR3 sequences, roughly half of which are singletons, and roughly 13% rests with the top ten.

This receptor was taken from a woman aged 80 or over in good health. Sequenced material: blood. This chain connects TRBV29-1 to TRBJ1-1; 8 bases agree with TRBD1. The CDR3 DNA sequence: TGCAGCGTGATGACAGGGGTGGCTGAAGCTTTCTTT. Its translation is CSVMTGVAEAFF.